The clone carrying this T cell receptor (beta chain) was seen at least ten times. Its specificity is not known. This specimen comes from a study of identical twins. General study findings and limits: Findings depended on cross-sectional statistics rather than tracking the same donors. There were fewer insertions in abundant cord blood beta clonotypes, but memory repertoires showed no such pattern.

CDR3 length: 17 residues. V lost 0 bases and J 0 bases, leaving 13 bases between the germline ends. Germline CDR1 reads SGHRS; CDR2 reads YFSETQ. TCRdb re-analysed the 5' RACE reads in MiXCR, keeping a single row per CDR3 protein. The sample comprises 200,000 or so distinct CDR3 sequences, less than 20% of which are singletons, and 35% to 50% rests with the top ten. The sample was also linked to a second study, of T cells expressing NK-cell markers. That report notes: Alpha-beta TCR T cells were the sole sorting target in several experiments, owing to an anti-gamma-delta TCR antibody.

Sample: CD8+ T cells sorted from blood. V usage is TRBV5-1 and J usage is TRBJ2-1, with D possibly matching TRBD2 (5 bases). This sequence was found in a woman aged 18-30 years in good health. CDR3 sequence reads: CASSLAEDLSSYNEQFF. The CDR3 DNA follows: TGCGCCAGCAGCTTGGCCGAGGACTTGAGCTCCTACAATGAGCAGTTCTTC.